Presented here are 20 T cell receptor beta chains from one specimen sequenced in a study of blood T cell repertoires in COVID-19. Some clones are missing from TCRdb's copy, which holds only in-frame ones; the method was immunoSEQ multiplex PCR. The data contain about 190,000 clones, 84% of them seen just once; the ten biggest clones take up approximately 19%. The specimen sequenced was peripheral blood. The source is a human donor in a cohort sampled during active COVID-19.

J is TRBJ2-2 and V is TRBV5-1; 9 bases fit TRBD1. The CDR3 sequence is 14 residues long. The junction had 5 bases not matched to a gene; V was cut back by 7 bases and J by 4 bases. The V gene's germline CDR1 is SGHRS and CDR2 YFSETQ. CDR3 nucleotides: TGCGCCAGCGGCCGGGGACAGGGCACCGGGGAGCTGTTTTTT. It is translated as CASGRGQGTGELFF.

The J gene is TRBJ2-7, the V gene TRBV2, with 10 bases fitting TRBD1. CDR3 size: 17 residues. Germline V gives CDR1 SNHLY, CDR2 FYNNEI. Losses at the gene ends were 0 bases for V and 4 bases for J; bases not matched to a gene: 9. DNA for the CDR3: TGTGCCAGCAGTGAAGCGACAGGGGGCCTTAGTGGGTACGAGCAGTACGTC. This codes for CASSEATGGLSGYEQYV.

The J gene is TRBJ1-1, the V gene TRBV11-2; D is unclear. The germline V gene encodes CDR1 SGHAT and CDR2 FQNNGV. Between the trimmed V and J ends, which lost 3 bases and 3 bases, there was a span of 8 bases. The CDR3 consists of 13 residues. The CDR3 DNA follows: TGTGCCAGCAGCTTTTCGGGAGACACTGAAGCTTTCTTT. Its protein product is CASSFSGDTEAFF.

V is TRBV6-6 and J is TRBJ1-2; D not certain. Looked up from germline, CDR1 is MNHNY and CDR2 is SVGAGI (reference sequence). The CDR3 is 13 residues long. Trimming removed 2 bases at V and 4 bases at J, with 8 bases between. Here the CDR3 DNA reads TGTGCCAGCAGTTACGTGGCTCGCTATGGCTACACCTTC. It specifies CASSYVARYGYTF.

This clone was counted a few times. V is TRBV3-1 (or the pseudogene TRBV3-2) and J is TRBJ2-7; D is unclear. Germline CDR1 reads LGHDT; CDR2 reads YNNKEL (reference sequence). V was cut by 0 bases and J by 10 bases, with 13 bases left in between. CDR3 length: 13 residues. The CDR3 here is CASSQDTDRPQYV. The CDR3, as DNA: TGTGCCAGCAGCCAAGACACAGACCGGCCACAGTACGTC.

This clone was picked up a small number of times. V and J are TRBV4-2 and TRBJ1-1; D is possibly TRBD1 (5 bases). Deletions cut 1 base from V and 5 bases from J, with 14 bases between. CDR1 and CDR2 (germline): LGHNA, YNFKEQ. This CDR3 has 15 residues. In nucleotides, the CDR3 is TGTGCCAGCAGCCAAGCGGTCCAGGGATTTACTGAAGCTTTCTTT. Its translation: CASSQAVQGFTEAFF.

V usage is TRBV28 and J usage is TRBJ1-1, with a possible D match to TRBD1 (5 bases). Trimming left V 7 bases short and J 0 bases short, with 9 bases between. CDR1 and CDR2 (germline): MDHEN, SYDVKM. This CDR3 is built from 13 residues. The CDR3 DNA follows: TGTGCCAGCAAGGGAGGGGTGAACACTGAAGCTTTCTTT. Translating it yields CASKGGVNTEAFF.

This clone has just one count. V is TRBV27 and J is TRBJ2-1; 10 bases line up with TRBD2. The V and J ends lost 5 bases and 9 bases, in that order; junction bases with no gene match: 16. Germline V gives CDR1 MNHEY, CDR2 SMNVEV (reference sequence). This CDR3 comprises 17 residues. CDR3 region: CASSQSRLAGEPTEQFF. The CDR3 region has the DNA TGTGCCAGCAGTCAAAGCCGGCTAGCGGGAGAACCTACTGAGCAGTTCTTC.

V and J are TRBV19 and TRBJ2-1, with D maybe TRBD1 (6 bases). CDR1 is LNHDA and CDR2 is SQIVND in the germline V gene (reference sequence). CDR3 size: 15 residues. V lost 5 bases and J lost 8, with 19 bases in between. This CDR3 is CASSFSPRRGDEQFF. The CDR3 nucleotides are TGTGCCAGTAGTTTCTCCCCGCGCAGGGGTGATGAGCAGTTCTTC.

The chain is built from TRBV18 and TRBJ1-5, with D possibly TRBD1 on 5 matching bases. Trimming pared 0 bases from V and 9 bases from J, leaving 12 bases between. The CDR3 length is 14 residues. Germline CDR1 is KGHSH and CDR2 is LQKENI. The CDR3 loop is CASSPPGGSGPQHF. CDR3 DNA: TGTGCCAGCTCACCACCGGGGGGGTCAGGGCCCCAGCATTTT.

V gene TRBV10-1 combines with J gene TRBJ2-3, with D tentatively TRBD2 (6 bases). In germline, CDR1 is WNHNN, CDR2 SYGVQD (reference sequence). Trimming removed 0 bases from V and 4 bases from J, with 14 bases in between. This CDR3 is built from 16 residues. CDR3 sequence: CASSESRTGVSDTQYF. DNA of the CDR3: TGCGCCAGCAGTGAGTCCAGAACGGGGGTATCAGATACGCAGTATTTT.

The V gene is TRBV28, the J gene TRBJ2-1, with TRBD1 identical over 8 bases. This CDR3 is 16 amino acids long. The V gene end was trimmed by 5 bases and the J gene end by 8 bases; junction bases not matched to a gene: 14. Germline V lookup: CDR1 MDHEN, CDR2 SYDVKM. Here the CDR3 DNA reads TGTGCCAGCAGTACGCACCGGGACAGGAATCGGGATGAGCAGTTCTTC. Protein product: CASSTHRDRNRDEQFF.

The chain combines TRBV27 with TRBJ2-5; D perhaps matches TRBD2 (5 bases). Per germline, CDR1 MNHEY and CDR2 SMNVEV (reference sequence). This CDR3 region has 14 residues. Trimming stripped 8 bases from V and 4 bases from J, with 17 bases between. The DNA for the CDR3 is TGTGCCAGCTCGGTGCGAATGGGAGTAGAGACCCAGTACTTC. Its translation is CASSVRMGVETQYF.

The chain combines TRBV14 with TRBJ1-6; TRBD1 matches at 10 bases. V dropped 4 bases and J dropped 9; count of bases not matched to a gene: 0. Germline lookup yields CDR1 SGHDN and CDR2 FVKESK. The CDR3 contains 13 residues. For the CDR3, the DNA is TGTGCCAGCAGCCGACAGGGGGCTTCACCCCTCCACTTT. The encoded protein is CASSRQGASPLHF.

This clone has only one observation. The junction differs from germline at one of its ends, possibly a read error. This chain connects TRBV6-1 to TRBJ2-1; 10 bases are shared with TRBD1. The CDR3 contains 16 residues. Per germline, CDR1 MNHNS and CDR2 SASEGT. The CDR3 reads CASSEAGQGGYDEQFF. DNA of the CDR3: TGTGCCAGCAGCGAAGCCGGACAGGGGGGATACGATGAGCAGTTCTTC.

The count of this clone is one. The CDR3, as DNA: TGTGCCAGCTCACCTTCTAACACTGAAGCTTTCTTT. Its protein is CASSPSNTEAFF. The chain links TRBV18 to TRBJ1-1; D gene unclear. The CDR3 consists of 12 residues. Germline-derived CDR1 and CDR2 are KGHSH and LQKENI. Trimming took off 3 bases at V and 2 bases at J, with 4 bases between the two ends. Full variable domain (rest looked up from reference TRBV18 and TRBJ1-1): NAGVMQNPRHLVRRRGQEARLRCSPMKGHSHVYWYRQLPEEGLKFMVYLQKENIIDESGMPKERFSAEFPKEGPSILRIQQVVRGDSAAYFCASSPSNTEAFFGQGTRLTVV.

V is TRBV6-5 and J is TRBJ2-7, with D unclear. The CDR3 sequence is 14 residues long. Looked up from germline, CDR1 is MNHEY and CDR2 is SVGAGI. The ends were cut back, 0 bases at V and 1 base at J, with 7 bases in the middle. Here the CDR3 reads CASSYSYRSYEQYV. The CDR3 nucleotides are TGTGCCAGCAGTTACTCCTACAGATCCTACGAGCAGTACGTC.

The rearrangement joins TRBV7-9 to TRBJ2-5; D remains ambiguous. The CDR3 extends over 13 amino acids. Germline-derived CDR1 and CDR2 are SEHNR and FQNEAQ (reference sequence). The V gene lost 7 bases and the J gene lost 2 bases, with 11 bases spanning the gap. CDR3 loop: CASTLWPQETQYF. DNA of the CDR3: TGTGCCAGCACTCTGTGGCCGCAAGAGACCCAGTACTTC. The full variable domain, rest sourced from reference TRBV7-9 and TRBJ2-5, is DTGVSQNPRHKITKRGQNVTFRCDPISEHNRLYWYRQTLGQGPEFLTYFQNEAQLEKSRLLSDRFSAERPKGSFSTLEIQRTEQGDSAMYLCASTLWPQETQYFGPGTRLLVL.

V is TRBV21-1 and J is TRBJ1-2; the table's D call of TRBD1 was not tested on the DNA. TRBV21-1 is classified as a pseudogene. The CDR3 is 13 amino acids. In nucleotides, the CDR3 is TGTGCCAGCAGCGAAGACAGACACTATGGCTACACCTTC. It specifies CASSEDRHYGYTF.

This chain connects TRBV7-6 to TRBJ2-2; no reliable D call. This CDR3 comprises 14 residues. Germline loops: CDR1 SGHVS, CDR2 FNYEAQ. The V end lost 0 bases, the J end lost 7 bases, and 9 bases lay between the germline ends. The CDR3 loop reads CASSLAGLGGELFF. The CDR3 DNA follows: TGTGCCAGCAGCTTAGCTGGGCTTGGCGGGGAGCTGTTTTTT.